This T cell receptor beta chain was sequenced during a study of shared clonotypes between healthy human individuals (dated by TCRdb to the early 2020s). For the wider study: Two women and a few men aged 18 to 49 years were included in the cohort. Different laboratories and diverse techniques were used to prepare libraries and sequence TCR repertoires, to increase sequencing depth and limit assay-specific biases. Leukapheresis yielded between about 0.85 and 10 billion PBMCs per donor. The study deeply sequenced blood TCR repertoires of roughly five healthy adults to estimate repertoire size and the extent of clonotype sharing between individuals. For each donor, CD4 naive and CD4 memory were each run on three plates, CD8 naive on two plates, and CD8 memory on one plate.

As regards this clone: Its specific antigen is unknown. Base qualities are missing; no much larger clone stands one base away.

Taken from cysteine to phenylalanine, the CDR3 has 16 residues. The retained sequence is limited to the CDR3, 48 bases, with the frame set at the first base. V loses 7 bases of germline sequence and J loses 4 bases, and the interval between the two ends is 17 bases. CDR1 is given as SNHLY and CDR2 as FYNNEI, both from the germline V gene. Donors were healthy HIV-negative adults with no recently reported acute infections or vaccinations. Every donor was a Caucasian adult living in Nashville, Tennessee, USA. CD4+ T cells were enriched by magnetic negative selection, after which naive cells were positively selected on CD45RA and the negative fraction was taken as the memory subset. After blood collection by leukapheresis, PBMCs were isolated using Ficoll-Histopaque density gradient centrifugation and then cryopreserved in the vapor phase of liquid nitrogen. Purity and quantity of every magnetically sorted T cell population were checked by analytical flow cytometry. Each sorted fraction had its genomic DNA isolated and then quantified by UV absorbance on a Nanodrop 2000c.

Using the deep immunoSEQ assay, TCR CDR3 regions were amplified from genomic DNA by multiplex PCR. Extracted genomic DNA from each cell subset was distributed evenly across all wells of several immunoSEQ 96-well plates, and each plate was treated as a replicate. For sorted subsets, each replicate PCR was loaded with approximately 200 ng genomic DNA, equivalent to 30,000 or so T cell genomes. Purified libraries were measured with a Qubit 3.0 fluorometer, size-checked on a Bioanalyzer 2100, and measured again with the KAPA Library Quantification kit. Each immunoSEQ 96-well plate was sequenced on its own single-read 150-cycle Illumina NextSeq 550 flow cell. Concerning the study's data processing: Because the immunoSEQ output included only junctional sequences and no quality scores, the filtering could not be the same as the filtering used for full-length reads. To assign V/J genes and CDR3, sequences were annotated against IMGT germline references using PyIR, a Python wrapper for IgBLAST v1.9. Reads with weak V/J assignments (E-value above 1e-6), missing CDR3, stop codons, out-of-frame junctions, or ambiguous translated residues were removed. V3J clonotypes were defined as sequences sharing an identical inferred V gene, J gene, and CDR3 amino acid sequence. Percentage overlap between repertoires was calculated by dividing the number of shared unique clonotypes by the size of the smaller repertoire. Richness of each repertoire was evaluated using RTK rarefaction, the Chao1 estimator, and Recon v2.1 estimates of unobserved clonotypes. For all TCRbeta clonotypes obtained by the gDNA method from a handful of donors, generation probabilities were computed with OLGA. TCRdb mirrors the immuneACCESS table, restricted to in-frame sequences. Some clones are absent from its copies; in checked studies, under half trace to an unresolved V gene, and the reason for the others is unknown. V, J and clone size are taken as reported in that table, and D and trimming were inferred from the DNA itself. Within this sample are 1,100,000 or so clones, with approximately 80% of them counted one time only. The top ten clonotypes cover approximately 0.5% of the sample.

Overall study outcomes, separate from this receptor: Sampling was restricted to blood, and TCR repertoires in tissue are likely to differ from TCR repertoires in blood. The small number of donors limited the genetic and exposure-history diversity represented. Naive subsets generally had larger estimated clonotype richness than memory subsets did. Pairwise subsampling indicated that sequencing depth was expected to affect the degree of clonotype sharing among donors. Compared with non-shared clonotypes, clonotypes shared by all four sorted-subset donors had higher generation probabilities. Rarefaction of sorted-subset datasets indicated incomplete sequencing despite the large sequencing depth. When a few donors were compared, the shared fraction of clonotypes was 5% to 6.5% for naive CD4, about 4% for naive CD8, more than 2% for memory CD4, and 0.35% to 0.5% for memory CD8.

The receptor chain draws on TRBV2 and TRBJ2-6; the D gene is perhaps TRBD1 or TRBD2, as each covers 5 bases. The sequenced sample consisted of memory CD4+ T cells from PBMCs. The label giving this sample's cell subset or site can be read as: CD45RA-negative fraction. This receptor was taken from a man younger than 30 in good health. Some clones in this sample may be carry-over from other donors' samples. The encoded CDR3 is CASTLGAGAGANVLTF. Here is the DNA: TGTGCCAGCACCCTTGGGGCCGGGGCCGGGGCCAACGTCCTGACTTTC.